The TCR beta chain under discussion was sequenced for a study of PD-1 blockade in classical Hodgkin lymphoma. Each patient experienced a relapse that followed autologous stem cell transplantation, and brentuximab vedotin exposure varied. Repertoires were generated with immunoSEQ multiplex PCR, while TCRdb's copy carries only in-frame clones and drops some. The data hold around 91,000 clones, with about nine tenths observed a single time. The TCR sequence derives from a human donor with classical Hodgkin lymphoma. Material: peripheral blood mononuclear cells (PBMCs), obtained at baseline.

The CDR3 sequence is CASSGLAGWTLSDTGELFF. The CDR3 region has the DNA TGTGCCAGTAGCGGACTAGCGGGATGGACACTATCAGACACCGGGGAGCTGTTTTTT. V is TRBV19 and J is TRBJ2-2, with 12 bases matching TRBD2. The germline CDR1 and CDR2 sequences are LNHDA and SQIVND (reference sequence). The CDR3 contains 19 residues. The V segment lost 6 bases and the J segment 3 bases; nucleotides outside the gene matches: 14.